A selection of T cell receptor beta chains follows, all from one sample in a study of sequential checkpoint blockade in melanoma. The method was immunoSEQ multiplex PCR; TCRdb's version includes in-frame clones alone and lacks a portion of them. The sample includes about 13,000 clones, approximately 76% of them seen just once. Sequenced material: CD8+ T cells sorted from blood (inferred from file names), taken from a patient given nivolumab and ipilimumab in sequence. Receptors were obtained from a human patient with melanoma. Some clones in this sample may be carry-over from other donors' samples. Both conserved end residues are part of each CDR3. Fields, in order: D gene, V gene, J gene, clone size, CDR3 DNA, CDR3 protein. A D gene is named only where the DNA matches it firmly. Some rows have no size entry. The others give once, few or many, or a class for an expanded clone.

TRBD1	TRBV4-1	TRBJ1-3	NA	TGCGCCAGCAGCCAAGACAGGGGGCCGGGAAACACCATATATTTT	CASSQDRGPGNTIYF
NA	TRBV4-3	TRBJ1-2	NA	TGCGCCAGCAGCCAAGATCGGCGGGTAGGAACTAACTATGGCTACACCTTC	CASSQDRRVGTNYGYTF
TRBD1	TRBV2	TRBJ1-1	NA	TGTGCCAGCAGTGAGGACAGGGCCCCGAACACTGAAGCTTTCTTT	CASSEDRAPNTEAFF
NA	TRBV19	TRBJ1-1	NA	TGTGCCAGTACCATTTTCCGGGGGACCGCCACTGAAGCTTTCTTT	CASTIFRGTATEAFF
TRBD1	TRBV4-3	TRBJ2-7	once	TGCGCCAGCAGCCAAGATCTCTACGGCGGCGGACAGGGCGGCGACGAGCAGTACTTC	CASSQDLYGGGQGGDEQYF
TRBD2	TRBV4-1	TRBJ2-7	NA	TGCGCCAGCAGCCAAGAACTAGCGGGCTACTACGAGCAGTACTTC	CASSQELAGYYEQYF
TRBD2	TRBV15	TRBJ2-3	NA	TGTGCCACCAGCGCCCCCGGGGGGGGTCGACGGGATACGCAGTATTTT	CATSAPGGGRRDTQYF
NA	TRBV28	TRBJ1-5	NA	TGTGCCAGCATGCGGGTCGGTCAGCCCCAGCATTTT	CASMRVGQPQHF
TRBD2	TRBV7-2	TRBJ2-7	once	TGCGCCAGCAGCCTGACCAGACTAGCGGGGGACGTCCACGAGCAGTACTTC	CASSLTRLAGDVHEQYF
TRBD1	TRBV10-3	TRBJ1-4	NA	TGTGCCGTCAGAGGGACAGGGACGAATGAAAAACTGTTTTTT	CAVRGTGTNEKLFF
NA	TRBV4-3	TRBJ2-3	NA	TGCGCCAGCAGCCTCGCTCTCGGGTCTAGCACAGATACGCAGTATTTT	CASSLALGSSTDTQYF
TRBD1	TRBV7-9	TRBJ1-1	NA	TGTGCCAGCAGCACCGGGACAGACTACACTGAAGCTTTCTTT	CASSTGTDYTEAFF
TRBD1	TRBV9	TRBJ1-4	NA	TGTGCCAGCAGCGTACGAGGACAGGGGAATGAAAAACTGTTTTTT	CASSVRGQGNEKLFF
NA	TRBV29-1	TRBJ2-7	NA	TGCAGCGTTGAAGATCGCGGCAGCTACGAGCAGTACTTC	CSVEDRGSYEQYF
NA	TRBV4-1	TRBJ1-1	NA	TGCGCCAGCAGCCAAGAACCAGGATCGAACACTGAAGCTTTCTTT	CASSQEPGSNTEAFF
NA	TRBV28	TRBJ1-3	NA	TGTGCCAGCAGTGTCCTCTCTGGAAACACCATATATTTT	CASSVLSGNTIYF
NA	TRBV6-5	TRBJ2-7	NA	TGTGCCAGCAACCTGGGGCCGGACCGCTACGAGCAGTACTTC	CASNLGPDRYEQYF
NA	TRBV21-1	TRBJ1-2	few	TGTGCCAGCAGCAAACCGGGACACCATGGCTACACCTTC	CASSKPGHHGYTF
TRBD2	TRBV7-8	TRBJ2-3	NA	TGTGCCAGCAGCTACGAGTGGCTAGCGGGGGGAGGGGATACGCAGTATTTT	CASSYEWLAGGGDTQYF
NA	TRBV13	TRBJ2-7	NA	TGTGCCAGCAGCCTAAACTACGAGCAGTACTTC	CASSLNYEQYF